Below are 26 T cell receptor beta chains sequenced from a single sample in a study of blood T cell repertoires in COVID-19 (dated by TCRdb to 2020 to 2022). The library relied on the immunoSEQ multiplex PCR assay. What TCRdb holds here is the immuneACCESS table cut down to in-frame rearrangements. Part of the clones is not present; checked against another copy, under half of the missing clones reflect an unresolved V gene, and the others are unexplained. The sample profile shows approximately 350,000 clones; 90% to 95% of them were found once. The ten most abundant clones make up around 3.5% of the sample. Specimen: peripheral blood. The receptors here all came from a woman between 18 and 30 years old who had recovered from COVID-19.

The chain employs TRBV7-8 and TRBJ1-5; 7 bases match TRBD1. Germline V gene sequence: CDR1 SGHVS, CDR2 FQNEAQ. After removal of 5 bases from V and 5 bases from J, the junction contained 12 bases not matched to a gene. CDR3 length: 16 residues. CDR3 coding DNA: TGTGCCAGCAGCAATACGGACAGGTGGGTGGATCAGCCCCAGCATTTT. Its translation: CASSNTDRWVDQPQHF.

The chain carries TRBV7-2 and TRBJ2-4; 7 bases map to TRBD1. The length of the CDR3 is 15 residues. The germline CDR1 and CDR2 sequences are SGHTA and FQGNSA. The V gene end was trimmed by 2 bases and the J gene end by 6 bases; junction bases not matched to a gene: 7. The CDR3 DNA is TGTGCCAGCAGCTTATCAGGGGGAGATCGAAACATTCAGTACTTC. Translation gives CASSLSGGDRNIQYF. The full variable domain, with the rest looked up from reference TRBV7-2 and TRBJ2-4, is GAGVSQSPSNKVTEKGKDVELRCDPISGHTALYWYRQSLGQGLEFLIYFQGNSAPDKSGLPSDRFSAERTGGSVSTLTIQRTQQEDSAVYLCASSLSGGDRNIQYFGAGTRLSVL.

The gene calls are TRBV3-1 (or the pseudogene TRBV3-2) and TRBJ2-7, with TRBD2 matching over 14 bases. From germline, CDR1 is LGHDT and CDR2 YNNKEL (reference sequence). V lost 3 bases and J lost 6; bases outside the gene matches: 1. The CDR3 runs to 14 residues. The DNA for the CDR3 is TGTGCCAGCAGCCAGGGACTAGCGGGAGTCGAGCAGTACGTC. Amino acids: CASSQGLAGVEQYV.

The V call is TRBV6-2 or TRBV6-3, the J call TRBJ2-1; 9 bases are shared with TRBD2. CDR1 and CDR2 (germline): MNHEY, SVGEGT. Trimming took 0 bases from V and 2 from J; bases not matched to a gene: 5. CDR3 length: 17 residues. The CDR3 DNA sequence: TGTGCCAGCAGTTACTCGATGGCGGGAGGGGCCTACAATGAGCAGTTCTTC. This codes for CASSYSMAGGAYNEQFF.

The rearrangement links TRBV11-2 to TRBJ2-3, with 10 bases fitting TRBD2. Per germline, CDR1 SGHAT and CDR2 FQNNGV. This CDR3 region has 15 residues. The ends lost 5 bases at V and 3 bases at J; junction bases unmatched: 5. The CDR3 protein is CASSPSGRGTDTQYF. As DNA, the CDR3 is TGTGCCAGCAGCCCTAGCGGGAGAGGGACAGATACGCAGTATTTT.

The J gene is TRBJ1-3, the V gene TRBV4-3; tentative D call: TRBD1 (5 bases). The CDR3 length is 17 residues. CDR1 LGHNA and CDR2 YSLEER come from the germline V gene. V was pared by 0 bases and J by 2 bases, with 14 bases between. Here the CDR3 DNA reads TGCGCCAGCAGCCAAGATAATCGGGCAGGGACTGGAAACACCATATATTTT. Translating gives CASSQDNRAGTGNTIYF.

The chain is built from TRBV11-3 and TRBJ2-5, with D maybe TRBD2 (6 bases). Looked up from germline, CDR1 is SGHNT and CDR2 is YENEEA. The V gene lost 5 bases and the J gene lost 5 bases, with 18 bases spanning the gap. The length of the CDR3 is 15 residues. The CDR3 region has the DNA TGTGCCAGCAGCCACTACGGGGAGGCTGGGGAGACCCAGTACTTC. This codes for CASSHYGEAGETQYF.

This clone has a single count. V and J are TRBV7-2 and TRBJ1-5; 7 bases are shared with TRBD1. The junction had 1 base not matched to a gene; V was cut back by 3 bases and J by 2 bases. The CDR3 contains 14 residues. From germline, CDR1 is SGHTA and CDR2 FQGNSA. CDR3 sequence reads: CASSFGQGNQPQHF. For the CDR3, the DNA is TGTGCCAGCAGCTTTGGACAGGGCAATCAGCCCCAGCATTTT.

The chain couples TRBV30 to TRBJ2-5, with 14 bases matching TRBD2. This CDR3 spans 17 amino acids. V dropped 5 bases and J dropped 4; count of bases not matched to a gene: 12. Germline V gene data show CDR1 as GTSNPN and CDR2 as SVGIG (reference sequence). The CDR3 nucleotides read TGTGCCTGGGCACCGGGACTAGCGGGAGTGGGGTCAGAGACCCAGTACTTC. Its protein product is CAWAPGLAGVGSETQYF.

The chain joins TRBV25-1 to TRBJ1-1; 8 bases agree with TRBD1. The CDR3 has 12 residues. V was clipped by 8 bases and J by 2 bases; unmatched bases: 1. CDR1 is MGHDK and CDR2 is SYGVNS in the germline V gene. The CDR3 spells CASAGGNTEAFF. The DNA of the CDR3 is TGTGCCAGCGCAGGGGGCAACACTGAAGCTTTCTTT.

The chain is built from TRBV11-3 and TRBJ2-3; 14 bases agree with TRBD2. Germline V CDR1 and CDR2: SGHNT, YENEEA. The ends lost 1 base at V and 6 bases at J; junction bases unmatched: 6. CDR3 size: 17 residues. The CDR3 loop is CASSLGRTSGRYDTQYF. DNA for the CDR3: TGTGCCAGCAGCTTAGGGCGGACTAGCGGGAGGTACGATACGCAGTATTTT.

In this sample, this clone turned up once. This chain connects TRBV13 to TRBJ2-1; D might be TRBD2 (6 bases). The CDR3 contains 14 residues. V was pared by 5 bases and J by 6 bases, with 14 bases between. CDR1 is PRHDT and CDR2 is FYEKMQ in the germline V gene (reference sequence). This chain's CDR3 is CASSHPLRGNEQFF. The CDR3 DNA follows: TGTGCCAGCAGCCACCCATTGCGGGGCAATGAGCAGTTCTTC.

This rearrangement joins TRBV5-1 to TRBJ1-1; perhaps TRBD1 as D (6 bases). The CDR3 covers 16 residues. Between the trimmed V and J ends, which lost 1 base and 3 bases, there was a span of 16 bases. Germline V gives CDR1 SGHRS, CDR2 YFSETQ. The CDR3: CASSLLVGGMDTEAFF. DNA of the CDR3: TGCGCCAGCAGCTTGCTCGTAGGGGGAATGGACACTGAAGCTTTCTTT.

There are many counts of this clone. The chain joins TRBV3-1 (or the pseudogene TRBV3-2) to TRBJ2-5; tentatively, D is TRBD2 (6 bases). Per the germline V gene, CDR1 is LGHDT and CDR2 is YNNKEL (reference sequence). The length of the CDR3 is 19 residues. The V gene lost 2 bases and the J gene lost 1 base, with 23 bases spanning the gap. In DNA, the CDR3 is TGTGCCAGCAGCCAATTTTTGACTAGTCGAAGAAGGGGCCAAGAGACCCAGTACTTC. Amino acid sequence: CASSQFLTSRRRGQETQYF.

CDR3 nucleotides: TGTGCCAGCAGCTTGGGGTTACAGGCCCTCCCTGGGGCCAACGTCCTGACTTTC. It encodes CASSLGLQALPGANVLTF. The chain carries TRBV7-9 and TRBJ2-6; tentatively, D is TRBD1 (5 bases). Trimming shortened V by 3 bases and J by 2 bases, and 17 bases separated the two germline ends. There are 18 residues in the CDR3. The germline V gene has CDR1 SEHNR and CDR2 FQNEAQ (reference sequence).

This clone occurred once. V usage is TRBV6-6 and J usage is TRBJ2-5; maybe TRBD1 (5 bases). This CDR3 spans 13 amino acids. V gave up 4 bases and J gave up 4 bases, with 10 bases separating them. Germline V lookup: CDR1 MNHNY, CDR2 SVGAGI (reference sequence). CDR3 residues: CASSSGRAETQYF. The CDR3 nucleotides are TGTGCCAGCAGTTCCGGCAGGGCAGAGACCCAGTACTTC.

The rearrangement uses TRBV2 and TRBJ1-2; D unresolved. The ends were cut back, 3 bases at V and 4 bases at J, with 15 bases in the middle. The CDR3 sequence is 15 residues long. CDR1 is SNHLY and CDR2 is FYNNEI in the germline V gene. The CDR3 DNA reads TGTGCCAGCAGTGATCGGCGGCCACCCAGCTATGGCTACACCTTC. This translates into CASSDRRPPSYGYTF.

The chain is built from TRBV7-9 and TRBJ2-5, with 11 bases matching TRBD1. CDR1 and CDR2 (germline): SEHNR, FQNEAQ (reference sequence). With 5 bases clipped from V and 0 bases from J, the junction kept 11 bases outside the gene matches. This CDR3 region has 18 residues. Written as DNA, the CDR3 is TGTGCCAGCAGCCCGTCCCGGGACAGGGGGAGCGACCAAGAGACCCAGTACTTC. Translated, it gives CASSPSRDRGSDQETQYF.

This CDR3 is CASSFWGAGANVLTF. The DNA of the CDR3 is TGTGCCAGCAGCTTTTGGGGAGCTGGGGCCAACGTCCTGACTTTC. V and J are TRBV5-6 and TRBJ2-6, with D possibly TRBD2 on 5 matching bases. CDR1 is SGHDT, CDR2 YYEEEE, per germline. V dropped 2 bases and J dropped 2 bases, with 8 bases sitting between them. CDR3 length equals 15 residues.

The chain uses TRBV5-6 and TRBJ2-2; D is perhaps TRBD2 (6 bases). Between the trimmed V and J ends, which lost 1 base and 3 bases, there was a span of 13 bases. Germline-derived CDR1 and CDR2 are SGHDT and YYEEEE. The CDR3 consists of 16 residues. The chain's CDR3 is CASSLKSGYYTGELFF. The CDR3 coding sequence is TGTGCCAGCAGCTTGAAAAGCGGGTACTACACCGGGGAGCTGTTTTTT.

This clone was detected once. The rearrangement uses TRBV4-3 and TRBJ2-5; 13 bases are a match to TRBD2. Germline CDR1 and CDR2: LGHNA and YSLEER. This CDR3 has 17 residues. V lost 1 base to trimming and J lost 5 bases; unmatched junction nucleotides: 7. As DNA, the CDR3 is TGCGCCAGCAGCCAAGGGGGGACTAGCGGGAATAGGGAGACCCAGTACTTC. Protein: CASSQGGTSGNRETQYF.

V and J are TRBV15 and TRBJ2-3; 11 bases align to TRBD2. V lost 6 bases, J lost 3 bases, and 11 bases stayed unmatched. Germline V gene data show CDR1 as LNHNV and CDR2 as YYDKDF (reference sequence). This CDR3 is 17 amino acids long. The CDR3 is CATRDGPSGRRTDTQYF. The CDR3 region has the DNA TGTGCCACCAGGGATGGACCTAGCGGGAGGAGGACAGATACGCAGTATTTT.

This clone was found a few times. Here the CDR3 DNA reads TGTGCCAGCAGTTACCGCTTGGGACTAGCGGACCTAGGGGAGACCCAGTACTTC. As protein: CASSYRLGLADLGETQYF. The chain couples TRBV6-2 or TRBV6-3 to TRBJ2-5, with 11 bases matching TRBD2. Germline CDR1 and CDR2: MNHEY and SVGEGT. The CDR3 has 18 amino acids. The junction had 13 bases not matched to a gene; V was cut back by 2 bases and J by 5 bases.

V and J are TRBV6-5 and TRBJ1-5; D call uncertain. The CDR3 loop spans 15 amino acids. Germline CDR1 reads MNHEY; CDR2 reads SVGAGI. The V end lost 6 bases, the J end lost 6 bases, and 18 bases lay between the germline ends. Written as DNA, the CDR3 is TGTGCCAGCAGAGCACGGGTTTTAGGCGGTCAGCCCCAGCATTTT. Translating gives CASRARVLGGQPQHF.

This rearrangement joins TRBV30 to TRBJ1-3, with D possibly being TRBD1 (5 bases). Germline V lookup: CDR1 GTSNPN, CDR2 SVGIG (reference sequence). The CDR3 runs to 17 residues. Deletions cut 0 bases from V and 0 bases from J, with 15 bases between. CDR3 coding DNA: TGTGCCTGGAGTGTATATAATTGGGACTTCTCTGGAAACACCATATATTTT. Its protein is CAWSVYNWDFSGNTIYF.

The chain employs TRBV6-2 or TRBV6-3 and TRBJ2-7; TRBD2 agrees at 9 bases. The CDR3 contains 16 residues. Germline V gene sequence: CDR1 MNHEY, CDR2 SVGEGT. Trimming removed 0 bases from V and 7 bases from J; junction bases left unmatched: 10. The CDR3 loop is CASSYSIAGVRREQYV. The CDR3 DNA follows: TGTGCCAGCAGTTACTCGATAGCGGGAGTACGTAGAGAGCAGTACGTC.